Given below is one T cell receptor beta chain in context. Its cognate antigen is unknown. The authors incorporated unique molecular identifiers into the TCR beta cDNA libraries. It was from about 0.94 to 9.7 million T cells that about 540,000 cDNA molecules came. A single record per CDR3 protein comes from TCRdb applying MiXCR to the PCR reads. The repertoire has 350,000 to 450,000 distinct CDR3 sequences, 35% to 45% of them found once; the top ten carry around 8%. The data are from a study of post-analysis software for immune sequencing data. For the study at large: Included among the disease courses, which were recorded for the cohort, were relapsing-remitting, secondary progressive and progressive-relapsing multiple sclerosis.

V was shortened by 6 bases and J by 4 bases, with 12 bases between the two germline ends. Germline lookup yields CDR1 MNHEY and CDR2 SMNVEV (reference sequence). The length of the CDR3 is 13 residues. Overall study findings and caveats: Normalized Chao1 diversity was significantly lower in multiple sclerosis patients than in controls. Pronounced co-clustering by F measure was evident among identically batched samples. In patients, TRBV5-6, TRBV5-1 and TRBV20-1 belonged to roughly 5 TRBV segments found more frequently than in controls.

The material sequenced was blood. The origin of this receptor is a girl aged 2-10 years with multiple sclerosis. V is TRBV27 and J is TRBJ1-2; possible D gene TRBD1, 5 bases. The CDR3 spells CASRGDLSYGYTF. CDR3 nucleotide sequence: TGTGCCAGCAGGGGGGACTTGAGCTATGGCTACACCTTC.